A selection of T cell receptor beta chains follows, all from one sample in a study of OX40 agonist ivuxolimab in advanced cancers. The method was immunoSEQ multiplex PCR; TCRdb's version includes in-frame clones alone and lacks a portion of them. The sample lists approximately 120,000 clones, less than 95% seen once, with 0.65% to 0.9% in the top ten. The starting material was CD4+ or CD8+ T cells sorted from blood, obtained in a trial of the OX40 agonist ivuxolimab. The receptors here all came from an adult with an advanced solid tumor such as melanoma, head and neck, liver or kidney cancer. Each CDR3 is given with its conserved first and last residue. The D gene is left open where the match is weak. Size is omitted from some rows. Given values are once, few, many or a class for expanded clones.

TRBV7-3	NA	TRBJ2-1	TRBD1	TGTGCCAGCAGCTCCCAACAGGGGGCGGGGGAGCAGTTCTTC	CASSSQQGAGEQFF
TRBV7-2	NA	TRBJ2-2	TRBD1	TGTGCCAGCAGCTCCTGGACAGGGATTACCGGGGAGCTGTTTTTT	CASSSWTGITGELFF
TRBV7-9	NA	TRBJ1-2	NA	TGTGCCAGCAGCCCTCCGGCCACCCACGGAAATGGCTACACCTTC	CASSPPATHGNGYTF
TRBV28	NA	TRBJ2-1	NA	TGTGCCAGCCACAGGAGACCCCACAATGAGCAGTTCTTC	CASHRRPHNEQFF
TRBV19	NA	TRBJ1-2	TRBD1	TGTGCCAGTAGTATATGGGGGACGACAGGGAACTATGGCTACACCTTC	CASSIWGTTGNYGYTF
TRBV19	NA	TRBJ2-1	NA	TGTGCCAGTAGTATAGATCGGACGGGAACGAGCAATGAGCAGTTCTTC	CASSIDRTGTSNEQFF
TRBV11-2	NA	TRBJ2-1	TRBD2	TGTGCCAGCAGCCCGGGGACTAGCGGGGGAAATGAGCAGTTCTTC	CASSPGTSGGNEQFF
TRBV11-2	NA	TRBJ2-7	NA	TGTGCCAGCAGCTTAGTCGGGGACGGTATCTCCGAGCAGTACTTC	CASSLVGDGISEQYF
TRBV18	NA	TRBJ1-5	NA	TGTGCCAGCTCACCACCGAATTTGGGAGCTCAGCCCCAGCATTTT	CASSPPNLGAQPQHF
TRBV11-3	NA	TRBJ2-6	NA	TGTGCCAGCAGCCCGCGGACCCTCTCTGGGGCCAACGTCCTGACTTTC	CASSPRTLSGANVLTF
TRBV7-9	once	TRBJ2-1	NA	TGTGCCAGCAGCTTATCTCTCAATGAGCAGTTCTTC	CASSLSLNEQFF
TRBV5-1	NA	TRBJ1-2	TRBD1	TGCGCCAGCAGCTTGGGGGGGACAGGAGATTATGGCCACACCTTC	CASSLGGTGDYGHTF
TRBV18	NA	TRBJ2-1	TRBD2	TGTGCCAGCTCACCACAGAGCGGGAGGACCTACAATGAGCAGTTCTTC	CASSPQSGRTYNEQFF
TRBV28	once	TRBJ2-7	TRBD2	TGTGCCAGCAGTGCCTTGGGGAGCGGGAATGGCGAGCAGTACTTC	CASSALGSGNGEQYF
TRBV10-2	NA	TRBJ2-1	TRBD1	TGCGCCAGCAGTGATCAGGGGGAGAATGAGCAGTTCTTC	CASSDQGENEQFF
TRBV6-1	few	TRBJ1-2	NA	TGTGCCAGCAGTGACCCCAGGGTAGATGGCTACACCTTC	CASSDPRVDGYTF
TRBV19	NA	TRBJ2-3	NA	TGTGCCACCCACCGCGGGGCGAGCACAGATACGCAGTATTTT	CATHRGASTDTQYF
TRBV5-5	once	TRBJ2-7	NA	TGTGCCAGCAGTCGTCCACTGGGGGACGAGCAGTACTTC	CASSRPLGDEQYF